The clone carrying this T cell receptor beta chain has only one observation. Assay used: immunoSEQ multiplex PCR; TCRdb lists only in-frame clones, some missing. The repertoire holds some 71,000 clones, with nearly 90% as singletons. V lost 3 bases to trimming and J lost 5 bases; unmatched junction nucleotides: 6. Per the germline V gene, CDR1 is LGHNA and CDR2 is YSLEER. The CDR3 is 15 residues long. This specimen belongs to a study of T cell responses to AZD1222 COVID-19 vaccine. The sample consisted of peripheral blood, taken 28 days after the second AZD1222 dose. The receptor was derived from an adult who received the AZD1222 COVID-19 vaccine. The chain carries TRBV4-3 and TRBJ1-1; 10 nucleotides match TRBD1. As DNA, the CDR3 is TGCGCCAGCAGCCAGGGGACAGGGGAAATGACTGAAGCTTTCTTT. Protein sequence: CASSQGTGEMTEAFF.